This TCR beta chain originates from a study of blood T cells in healthy people across ages. Study details: Template switching picked up about one barcoded beta molecule for each two T cells. General study results and limits: PBMCs left unsorted prevented a conclusive naive versus antigen-experienced comparison. Total diversity from one million sequenced T cells was likely underestimated.

V shed 4 bases, J shed 0 bases, and the junction held 4 bases outside the gene matches. The CDR3 runs 17 residues. This clonotype was seen a few times. Its antigen is not known. A sample-barcoded 5' primer and a J-beta primer mix were used in a second PCR of roughly 7 to 11 cycles. In TCRdb, the 5' RACE reads were re-called with MiXCR into one record per CDR3 protein. The repertoire holds about 1.5 million distinct CDR3 sequences, with roughly 43% as singletons. The V call is TRBV12-3 or TRBV12-4, the J call TRBJ1-5; 12 bases map to TRBD1. Sequencing was performed on blood. The clonotype was recovered from a woman between 18 and 30 years old in good health. DNA of the CDR3: TGTGCCAGCAGTTCTGGGACAGGGGGCTTTAGCAATCAGCCCCAGCATTTT. Its translation: CASSSGTGGFSNQPQHF.